Listed here is a single T cell receptor (beta chain). Here immunoSEQ multiplex PCR was the method, and the copy in TCRdb shows in-frame clones only, minus some. The sample lists 45,000 to 70,000 clones, around 79% occurring once. These data are taken from a study of blood T cell repertoires in COVID-19. The CDR3 is 17 amino acids. The germline CDR1 and CDR2 sequences are LNHDA and SQIVND (reference sequence). V lost 4 bases to trimming and J lost 6 bases; unmatched junction nucleotides: 7. The clonotype comes from a woman between 45 and 65 years old with active or convalescent COVID-19. The sample comprised peripheral blood. The chain employs TRBV19 and TRBJ2-1, with 15 bases fitting TRBD2. This chain's CDR3 is CASSKGLAGGYGNEQFF. The CDR3 DNA sequence: TGTGCCAGTAGTAAGGGACTAGCGGGAGGTTATGGCAATGAGCAGTTCTTC.